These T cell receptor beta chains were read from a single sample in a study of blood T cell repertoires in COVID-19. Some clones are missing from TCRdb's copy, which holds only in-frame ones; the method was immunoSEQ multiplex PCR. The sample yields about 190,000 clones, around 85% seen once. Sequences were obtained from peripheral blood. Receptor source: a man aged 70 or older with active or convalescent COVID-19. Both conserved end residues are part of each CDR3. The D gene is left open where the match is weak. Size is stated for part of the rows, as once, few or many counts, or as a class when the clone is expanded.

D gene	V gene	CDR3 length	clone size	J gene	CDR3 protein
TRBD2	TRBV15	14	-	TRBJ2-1	CATSVGLVFDEQFF
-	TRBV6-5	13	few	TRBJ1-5	CASSSRYNQPQHF
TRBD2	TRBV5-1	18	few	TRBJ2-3	CASSLNGRAELVSDTQYF
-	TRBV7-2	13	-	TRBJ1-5	CASSLPGARPQHF
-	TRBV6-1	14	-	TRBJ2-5	CASSGAAAQETQYF
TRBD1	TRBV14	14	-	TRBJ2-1	CASSQRQGANEQFF
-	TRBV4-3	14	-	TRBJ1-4	CASSQGAGGEKLFF
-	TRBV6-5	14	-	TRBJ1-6	CASSQVSGLSPLHF
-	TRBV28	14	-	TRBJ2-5	CASSRGDTQETQYF
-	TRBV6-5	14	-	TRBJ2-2	CASKGGINTGELFF
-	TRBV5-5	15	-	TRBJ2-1	CASSFTSGTYNEQFF
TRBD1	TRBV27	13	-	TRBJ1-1	CASSPRDRAEAFF
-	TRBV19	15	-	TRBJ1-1	CASSIWGLQNTEAFF
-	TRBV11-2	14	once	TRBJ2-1	CASRVAEIQGEQFF
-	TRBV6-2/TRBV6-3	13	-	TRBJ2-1	CASSLAVYNEQFF
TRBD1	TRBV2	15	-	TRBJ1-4	CTPGGHGVGDEKLFF
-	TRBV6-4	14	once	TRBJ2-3	CASSDSTSGYTQYF
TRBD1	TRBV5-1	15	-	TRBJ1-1	CASSNRGLGNTEAFF
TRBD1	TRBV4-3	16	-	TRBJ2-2	CASSQGEGAPTGELFF
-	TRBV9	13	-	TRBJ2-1	CASSVEINAEQFF
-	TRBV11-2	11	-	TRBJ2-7	CASSPNYEQYF
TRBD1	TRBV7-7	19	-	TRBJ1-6	CASSHRMDRGRGSNSPLHF
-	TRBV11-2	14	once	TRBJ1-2	CASRQQASPYGYTF
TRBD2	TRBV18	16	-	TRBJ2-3	CASSTRLAGGINTQYF
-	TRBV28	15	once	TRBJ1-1	CASSPPGTSNTEAFF
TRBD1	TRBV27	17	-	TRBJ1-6	CASSPIWRQGFPSPLHF
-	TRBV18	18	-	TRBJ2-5	CASSPRSGGPSNQETQYF
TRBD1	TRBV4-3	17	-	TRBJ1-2	CASSRTVRAAGGNGYTF
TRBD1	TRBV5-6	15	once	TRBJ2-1	CASSADRGPYNEQFF
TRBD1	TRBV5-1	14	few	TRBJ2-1	CASSTRTGANEQFF
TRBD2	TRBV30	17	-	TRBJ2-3	CAWSLGLAGPSTDTQYF
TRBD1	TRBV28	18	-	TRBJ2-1	CASSLEGTGRGPQLEQFF
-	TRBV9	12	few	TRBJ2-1	CASSVVGEKQFF
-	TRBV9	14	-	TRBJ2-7	CASSADSRPHEQYF
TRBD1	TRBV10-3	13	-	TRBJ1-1	CAIRIDRGAEAFF
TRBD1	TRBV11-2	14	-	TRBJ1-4	CASSAGQGYEKLFF
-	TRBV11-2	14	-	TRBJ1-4	CASSLDIFSEKLFF
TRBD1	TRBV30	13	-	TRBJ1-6	CAWTQGANSPLHF
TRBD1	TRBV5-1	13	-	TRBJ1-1	CASSPGQGTSAFF
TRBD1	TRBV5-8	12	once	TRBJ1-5	CASSLTGAPQHF
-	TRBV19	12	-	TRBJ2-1	CASSPNQGEQFF
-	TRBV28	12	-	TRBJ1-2	CASTAQHYGYTF
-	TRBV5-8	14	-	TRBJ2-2	CASSSDRNTGELFF
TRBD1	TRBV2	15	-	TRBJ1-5	CASNHDRGEGQPQHF
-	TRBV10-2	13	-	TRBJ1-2	CASSENRVDGYTF
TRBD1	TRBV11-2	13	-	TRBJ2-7	CASLWDRTSEQYF
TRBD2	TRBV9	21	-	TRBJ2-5	CASSEKAPVGGSGSWQETQYF
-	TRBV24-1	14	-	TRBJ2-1	CATSRGPTYNEQFF
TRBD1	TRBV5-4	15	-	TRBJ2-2	CASSPGQEVTGELFF
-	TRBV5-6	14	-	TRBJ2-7	CASSAGPFSYEQYF
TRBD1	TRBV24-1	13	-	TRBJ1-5	CATGDRADQPQHF
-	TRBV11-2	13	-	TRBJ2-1	CASSHDLLNEQFF
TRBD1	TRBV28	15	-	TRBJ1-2	CASSFSLRGYFGYTF
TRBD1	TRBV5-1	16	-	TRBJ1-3	CASRTPTGEAGNTIYF
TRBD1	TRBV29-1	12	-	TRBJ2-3	CSVEHRGDTQYF
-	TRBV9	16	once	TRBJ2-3	CASSVGSSTSTDTQYF
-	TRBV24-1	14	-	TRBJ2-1	CATSDLVQPGEQFF